The 29 T cell receptor beta chains below come from one sample, sequenced in a study of T cell responses to AZD1222 COVID-19 vaccine (dated by TCRdb to the early 2020s). Library creation used the immunoSEQ multiplex PCR assay. This is the immuneACCESS table as TCRdb keeps it, with only in-frame sequences that have V and J called. A part of the clones is gone; compared with another copy, unresolved V genes explain less than half, and the rest is unexplained. This sample lists 84,000 or so clones; around 90% were detected once. About 1.6% of the sample is taken by the ten largest. The sample's time point label, decoded: baseline before first vaccination. The source material was peripheral blood, sampled on day 0 of AZD1222 vaccination. These TCRs come from an adult in good health.

The chain is built from TRBV6-2 or TRBV6-3 and TRBJ2-1, with 10 bases lining up with TRBD2. The germline gives CDR1 MNHEY, CDR2 SVGEGT. Trimming cost V 2 bases and J 7 bases; bases outside gene matches: 8. There are 16 residues in the CDR3. The CDR3 protein is CASSYPVIAGGNEQFF. The CDR3 bases are TGTGCCAGCAGTTACCCCGTGATAGCGGGAGGTAATGAGCAGTTCTTC.

With respect to this clone: The same CDR3 can be traced to other DNA sequences in this sample. The chain recombines TRBV9 with TRBJ1-2, with D uncertain. Trimming took off 3 bases at V and 5 bases at J, with 5 bases between the two ends. The CDR3 is 11 residues long. CDR1 and CDR2 from the germline V gene are SGDLS and YYNGEE. CDR3 sequence (DNA): TGTGCCAGCAGCGCCAATTATGGCTACACCTTC. This codes for CASSANYGYTF.

The chain recombines TRBV7-6 with TRBJ2-1, with 9 positions matching TRBD2. Looked up from germline, CDR1 is SGHVS and CDR2 is FNYEAQ. With V trimmed by 3 bases and J by 8 bases, 8 bases remained unmatched. The CDR3 extends over 15 amino acids. CDR3 region: CASSFSGSILDEQFF. The CDR3 nucleotides read TGTGCCAGCAGCTTTAGCGGGAGCATATTGGATGAGCAGTTCTTC.

This clone was detected a few times. J is TRBJ1-1 and V is TRBV4-3; D unresolved. Trimming left V 0 bases short and J 0 bases short, with 11 bases between. Germline V lookup: CDR1 LGHNA, CDR2 YSLEER. This CDR3 is 16 amino acids long. The CDR3 region has the DNA TGCGCCAGCAGCCAAGATAGGTATACCTTGAACACTGAAGCTTTCTTT. Its protein is CASSQDRYTLNTEAFF.

The chain employs TRBV7-8 and TRBJ1-2; D possibly corresponds to TRBD1 (6 bases). This CDR3 comprises 16 residues. V lost 5 bases and J 6 bases, leaving 22 bases between the germline ends. Germline V lookup: CDR1 SGHVS, CDR2 FQNEAQ. In DNA, the CDR3 is TGTGCCAGCAGCCAGTCCCCGGGACACCGGGAGGATGGCTACACCTTC. Translation gives CASSQSPGHREDGYTF. The variable domain in full, completed from reference TRBV7-8 and TRBJ1-2, reads GAGVSQSPRYKVAKRGQDVALRCDPISGHVSLFWYQQALGQGPEFLTYFQNEAQLDKSGLPSDRFFAERPEGSVSTLKIQRTQQEDSAVYLCASSQSPGHREDGYTFGSGTRLTVV.

The chain has TRBV5-5 and TRBJ2-1, with 7 bases lining up with TRBD1. The junction had 6 bases not matched to a gene; V was cut back by 4 bases and J by 2 bases. This CDR3 is built from 15 residues. Germline CDR1 reads SGHKS; CDR2 reads YYEKEE (reference sequence). The CDR3, as DNA: TGTGCCAGCAGCCCTACAGGGGCCCCCTACAATGAGCAGTTCTTC. Translated: CASSPTGAPYNEQFF.

The chain carries TRBV25-1 and TRBJ1-1; 9 bases align to TRBD1. There are 14 residues in the CDR3. J lost 2 bases, V lost 7 bases, and 5 bases had no gene match. Per germline, CDR1 MGHDK and CDR2 SYGVNS. Written as DNA, the CDR3 is TGTGCCAGCATGATACAGGGGGCTAACACTGAAGCTTTCTTT. This gives the protein CASMIQGANTEAFF.

V and J are TRBV3-1 (or the pseudogene TRBV3-2) and TRBJ2-7, with a tentative D call TRBD2 (5 bases). Trimming cost V 0 bases and J 2 bases, with 5 bases left between them. The germline gives CDR1 LGHDT, CDR2 YNNKEL (reference sequence). The CDR3 is 13 residues long. The chain's CDR3 is CASSQEGAYEQYF. The DNA of the CDR3 is TGTGCCAGCAGCCAAGAGGGAGCCTACGAGCAGTACTTC.

The chain links TRBV2 to TRBJ2-5; TRBD2 matches at 8 bases. From germline, CDR1 is SNHLY and CDR2 FYNNEI. There are 15 residues in the CDR3. Trimming at V came to 8 bases and at J to 0 bases, leaving 8 bases not matched to a gene. DNA for the CDR3: TGTGCCAGCTGGGGTTTGCGGGAGGACCAAGAGACCCAGTACTTC. Amino acid sequence: CASWGLREDQETQYF.

The chain joins TRBV5-1 to TRBJ2-7, with a tentative D call TRBD1 (6 bases). The length of the CDR3 is 15 residues. V shed 0 bases and J shed 2 bases, with 12 bases lying between them. CDR1 and CDR2 (germline): SGHRS, YFSETQ. The CDR3 sequence is CASSLVETGTYEQYF. The CDR3 nucleotides are TGCGCCAGCAGCTTGGTAGAGACAGGAACCTACGAGCAGTACTTC.

The V call is TRBV11-2, the J call TRBJ2-3; the D call may be TRBD1 or TRBD2 (5 bases each). V lost 5 bases to trimming and J lost 1 base, with 13 bases between them. CDR1 and CDR2 from the germline V gene are SGHAT and FQNNGV. The CDR3 is made up of 15 amino acids. The CDR3: CASSNRDPRTDTQYF. For the CDR3, the DNA is TGTGCCAGCAGCAATCGGGACCCCCGCACAGATACGCAGTATTTT.

CDR3 in amino acids: CASSDHSGTGTEAFF. CDR3 DNA sequence: TGTGCCAGCAGCGACCATTCCGGGACAGGCACTGAAGCTTTCTTT. The genes are TRBV7-9 and TRBJ1-1; the match to TRBD1 covers 8 bases. CDR1 is SEHNR, CDR2 FQNEAQ, per germline (reference sequence). With 5 bases clipped from V and 4 bases from J, the junction kept 9 bases outside the gene matches. CDR3 length equals 15 residues.

This sequence joins TRBV13 and TRBJ2-5; no clear D gene. Trimming cost V 3 bases and J 2 bases, with 1 base left between them. Germline CDR1 reads PRHDT; CDR2 reads FYEKMQ (reference sequence). This CDR3 comprises 11 residues. As DNA, the CDR3 is TGTGCCAGCAGCTTTCAAGAGACCCAGTACTTC. Translated: CASSFQETQYF.

For the CDR3, the DNA is TGTGCCAGCTCACCACCCCGTAGAGAAACCGGGGAGCTGTTTTTT. It is translated as CASSPPRRETGELFF. The rearrangement links TRBV18 to TRBJ2-2; no definite D call. Germline V CDR1 and CDR2: KGHSH, LQKENI. The CDR3 spans 15 residues. The V and J ends lost 0 bases and 5 bases respectively, with 10 bases between them.

The chain links TRBV6-2 or TRBV6-3 to TRBJ2-7; 11 nucleotides match TRBD2. Germline lookup yields CDR1 MNHEY and CDR2 SVGEGT. The CDR3 has 16 residues. V lost 1 base and J lost 5; bases outside the gene matches: 7. The CDR3 nucleotides read TGTGCCAGCAGTTACTTAGCGGGAGGGCCGAAGAACGAGCAGTACTTC. This encodes CASSYLAGGPKNEQYF.

The chain carries TRBV5-4 and TRBJ2-6; 7 positions match TRBD1. The V segment lost 1 base and the J segment 4 bases; nucleotides outside the gene matches: 11. Per the germline V gene, CDR1 is SGHNT and CDR2 is YYREEE (reference sequence). The CDR3 contains 18 residues. The DNA of the CDR3 is TGTGCCAGCAGCTTGCACCAGGGGGTCTCTATGGGGGCCAACGTCCTGACTTTC. It translates to CASSLHQGVSMGANVLTF.

V and J are TRBV18 and TRBJ2-2; 7 positions match TRBD1. This CDR3 spans 16 amino acids. Germline assignment: CDR1 KGHSH and CDR2 LQKENI. After removal of 4 bases from V and 2 bases from J, the junction contained 7 bases not matched to a gene. This chain's CDR3 is CASSRTGAPNTGELFF. The CDR3 nucleotides read TGTGCCAGCTCACGCACAGGGGCGCCCAACACCGGGGAGCTGTTTTTT.

This sequence joins TRBV29-1 and TRBJ1-1; D gene uncertain. Germline values: CDR1 SQVTM, CDR2 ANQGSEA. The V end was cut by 1 base, the J end by 2 bases, with 2 bases between. This CDR3 region has 11 residues. The chain's CDR3 is CSVEGNTEAFF. The CDR3 DNA reads as TGCAGCGTTGAAGGAAACACTGAAGCTTTCTTT.

This clone has just a few counts. V gene TRBV11-2 combines with J gene TRBJ1-2, with TRBD1 as a possible D gene (5 bases). The CDR3 contains 12 residues. Germline lookup yields CDR1 SGHAT and CDR2 FQNNGV. Trimming cost V 8 bases and J 8 bases, with 15 bases left between them. In nucleotides, the CDR3 is TGTGCCAGCCGTGCGGGGGGTTTCGGCTACACCTTC. Its protein is CASRAGGFGYTF.

The chain links TRBV5-1 to TRBJ1-1; D gene ambiguous. V was shortened by 2 bases and J by 0 bases, with 8 bases between the two germline ends. The length of the CDR3 is 14 residues. CDR1 is SGHRS and CDR2 is YFSETQ in the germline V gene. The CDR3 here is CASSFAGMNTEAFF. The DNA for the CDR3 is TGCGCCAGCAGCTTCGCGGGCATGAACACTGAAGCTTTCTTT. Variable domain in full (rest from reference TRBV5-1 and TRBJ1-1): KAGVTQTPRYLIKTRGQQVTLSCSPISGHRSVSWYQQTPGQGLQFLFEYFSETQRNKGNFPGRFSGRQFSNSRSEMNVSTLELGDSALYLCASSFAGMNTEAFFGQGTRLTVV.

The chain carries TRBV5-1 and TRBJ2-7, with D perhaps matching TRBD1 (5 bases). The CDR3 sequence is 15 residues long. Between the trimmed V and J ends, which lost 5 bases and 0 bases, there was a span of 15 bases. The germline V gene has CDR1 SGHRS and CDR2 YFSETQ. CDR3 nucleotides: TGCGCCAGCAGAGAATGGACATCCGACTCCTACGAGCAGTACTTC. Its protein is CASREWTSDSYEQYF.

The J gene is TRBJ2-7, the V gene TRBV23-1, with D perhaps matching TRBD1 (6 bases). TRBV23-1 is placed among ORFs of uncertain function. Trimming removed 0 bases at V and 2 bases at J, with 17 bases between. This CDR3 comprises 17 residues. CDR3 protein: CASSQSLYRDPPYEQYF. CDR3 in DNA: TGCGCCAGCAGTCAATCCCTTTACAGGGATCCCCCCTACGAGCAGTACTTC.

V gene TRBV11-2 combines with J gene TRBJ1-1; D unclear. The CDR3 runs 17 residues. V gave up 1 base and J gave up 0 bases, with 15 bases separating them. The germline gives CDR1 SGHAT, CDR2 FQNNGV. The CDR3 DNA sequence: TGTGCCAGCAGCTTAGTATTCGGAAGCGAAATGAACACTGAAGCTTTCTTT. Protein sequence: CASSLVFGSEMNTEAFF.

CDR3 amino acids: CAWSVRGDQPQHF. The CDR3 DNA follows: TGTGCCTGGAGTGTACGGGGGGATCAGCCCCAGCATTTT. This chain uses TRBV30 with TRBJ1-5; TRBD1 is a possible D gene (5 bases). Germline loops: CDR1 GTSNPN, CDR2 SVGIG (reference sequence). The germline V and J ends were trimmed by 0 bases and 5 bases, with 8 bases remaining between them. This CDR3 contains 13 residues.

The chain couples TRBV24-1 to TRBJ2-2; D gene ambiguous. Trimming removed 1 base from V and 4 bases from J, with 3 bases in between. CDR3 length: 13 amino acids. From germline, CDR1 is KGHDR and CDR2 SFDVKD. Here the CDR3 reads CATSDFGTGELFF. The DNA of the CDR3 is TGTGCCACCAGTGATTTCGGCACCGGGGAGCTGTTTTTT.

This chain connects TRBV7-2 to TRBJ2-5, with TRBD2 identical over 13 bases. Looked up from germline, CDR1 is SGHTA and CDR2 is FQGNSA. CDR3 length equals 17 residues. V lost 3 bases and J lost 5; bases outside the gene matches: 9. The CDR3: CASSFTPRLAGGETQYF. The CDR3 DNA follows: TGTGCCAGCAGCTTCACCCCAAGACTAGCGGGAGGTGAGACCCAGTACTTC.

The J gene is TRBJ2-1, the V gene TRBV7-3; D is unclear. Germline V gives CDR1 SGHTA, CDR2 FQGTGA. Trimming removed 0 bases at V and 5 bases at J, with 8 bases between. This CDR3 has 14 residues. CDR3 amino acids: CASSLTGQDNEQFF. The CDR3 DNA sequence: TGTGCCAGCAGCTTAACAGGGCAGGACAATGAGCAGTTCTTC. The full variable domain, completed using reference TRBV7-3 and TRBJ2-1, is GAGVSQTPSNKVTEKGKYVELRCDPISGHTALYWYRQSLGQGPEFLIYFQGTGAADDSGLPNDRFFAVRPEGSVSTLKIQRTERGDSAVYLCASSLTGQDNEQFFGPGTRLTVL.

The rearrangement links TRBV6-1 to TRBJ1-4; 10 bases agree with TRBD1. The V gene end was trimmed by 2 bases and the J gene end by 10 bases; junction bases not matched to a gene: 7. The CDR3 is made up of 15 amino acids. Germline CDR1 and CDR2: MNHNS and SASEGT. For the CDR3, the DNA is TGTGCCAGCAGTGAATCCGGGACAGGGGTGGGAAAACTGTTTTTT. This sequence encodes CASSESGTGVGKLFF.

The rearrangement links TRBV11-1 to TRBJ1-2; no clear D. In germline, CDR1 is SGHAT, CDR2 FQDESV (reference sequence). V lost 5 bases, J lost 0 bases, and 16 bases lay in between. The CDR3 consists of 16 residues. CDR3: CASSLLLGAANYGYTF. The CDR3 DNA reads TGTGCCAGCAGCCTCCTCCTGGGCGCAGCTAACTATGGCTACACCTTC.